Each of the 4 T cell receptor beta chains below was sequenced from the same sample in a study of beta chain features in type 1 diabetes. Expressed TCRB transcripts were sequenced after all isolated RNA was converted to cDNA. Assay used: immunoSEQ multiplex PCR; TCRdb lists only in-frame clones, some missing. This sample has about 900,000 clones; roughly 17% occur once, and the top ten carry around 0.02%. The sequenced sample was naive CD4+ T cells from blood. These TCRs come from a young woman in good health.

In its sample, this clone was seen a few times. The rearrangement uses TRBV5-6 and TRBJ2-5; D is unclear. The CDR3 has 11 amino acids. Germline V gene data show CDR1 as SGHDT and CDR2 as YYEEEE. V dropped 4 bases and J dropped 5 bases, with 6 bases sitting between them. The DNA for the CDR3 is TGTGCCAGCAGCAAGAGGGAGACCCAGTACTTC. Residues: CASSKRETQYF.

CDR3 sequence reads: CASSYDLETQYF. For the CDR3, the DNA is TGTGCCAGCAGCTACGACTTAGAGACCCAGTACTTC. The chain is built from TRBV7-9 and TRBJ2-5; the D is unclear. CDR1 is SEHNR and CDR2 is FQNEAQ in the germline V gene (reference sequence). V lost 4 bases, J lost 4 bases, and 7 bases lay in between. The length of the CDR3 is 12 residues. Filled out from reference TRBV7-9 and TRBJ2-5, the complete variable domain reads DTGVSQNPRHKITKRGQNVTFRCDPISEHNRLYWYRQTLGQGPEFLTYFQNEAQLEKSRLLSDRFSAERPKGSFSTLEIQRTEQGDSAMYLCASSYDLETQYFGPGTRLLVL.

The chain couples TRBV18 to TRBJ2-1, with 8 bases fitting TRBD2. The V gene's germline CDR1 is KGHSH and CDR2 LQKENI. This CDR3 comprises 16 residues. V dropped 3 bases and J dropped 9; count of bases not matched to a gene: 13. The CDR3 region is CASSPLGTRASGEQFF. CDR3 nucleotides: TGTGCCAGCTCACCTCTCGGGACTAGAGCCTCGGGTGAGCAGTTCTTC. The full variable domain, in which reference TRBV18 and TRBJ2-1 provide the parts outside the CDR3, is NAGVMQNPRHLVRRRGQEARLRCSPMKGHSHVYWYRQLPEEGLKFMVYLQKENIIDESGMPKERFSAEFPKEGPSILRIQQVVRGDSAAYFCASSPLGTRASGEQFFGPGTRLTVL.

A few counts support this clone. Here the CDR3 reads CASSSIRLAGGRTGELFF. DNA of the CDR3: TGTGCCAGCAGCTCAATTAGACTAGCGGGAGGGAGGACCGGGGAGCTGTTTTTT. The chain couples TRBV11-2 to TRBJ2-2, with TRBD2 matching 14 bases. The V and J ends lost 4 bases and 5 bases, in that order; junction bases with no gene match: 9. Germline-derived CDR1 and CDR2 are SGHAT and FQNNGV. The CDR3 runs to 18 residues. The variable domain in full, with the rest retrieved from reference TRBV11-2 and TRBJ2-2, is EAGVAQSPRYKIIEKRQSVAFWCNPISGHATLYWYQQILGQGPKLLIQFQNNGVVDDSQLPKDRFSAERLKGVDSTLKIQPAKLEDSAVYLCASSSIRLAGGRTGELFFGEGSRLTVL.